This T cell receptor (beta chain) came from a study of shared clonotypes between healthy human individuals. Data came from immunoSEQ multiplex PCR; TCRdb stores just in-frame clones and leaves some out. The sample contains some 900,000 clones, over 75% of which appear only once. CDR1 and CDR2 from the germline V gene are SNHLY and FYNNEI. CDR3 length equals 14 residues. Trimming removed 3 bases from V and 4 bases from J, with 9 bases in between. The clonotype comes from a man between 18 and 35 years old in good health. Sequencing was done on a sample of memory CD4+ T cells sorted from blood. Subset of the sample: CD45RA-negative fraction. This chain uses TRBV2 with TRBJ2-2; D perhaps matches TRBD1 (6 bases). The CDR3 DNA sequence: TGTGCCAGCAGTGATGGACAGTCCACCGGGGAGCTGTTTTTT. It specifies CASSDGQSTGELFF.